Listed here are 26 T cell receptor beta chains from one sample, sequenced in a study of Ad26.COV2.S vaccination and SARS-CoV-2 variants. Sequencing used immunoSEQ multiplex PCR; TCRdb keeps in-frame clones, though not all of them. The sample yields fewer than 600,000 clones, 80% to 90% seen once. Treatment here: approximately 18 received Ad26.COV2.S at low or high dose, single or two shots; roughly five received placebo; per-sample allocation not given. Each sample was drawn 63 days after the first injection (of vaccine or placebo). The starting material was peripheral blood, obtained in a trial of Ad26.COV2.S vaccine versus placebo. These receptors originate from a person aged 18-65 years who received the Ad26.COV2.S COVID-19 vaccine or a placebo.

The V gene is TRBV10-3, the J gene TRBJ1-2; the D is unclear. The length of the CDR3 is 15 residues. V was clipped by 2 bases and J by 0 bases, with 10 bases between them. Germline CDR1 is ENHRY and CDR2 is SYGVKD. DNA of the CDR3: TGTGCCATCAGTGAGGGGCCGTTAGCTAACTATGGCTACACCTTC. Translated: CAISEGPLANYGYTF.

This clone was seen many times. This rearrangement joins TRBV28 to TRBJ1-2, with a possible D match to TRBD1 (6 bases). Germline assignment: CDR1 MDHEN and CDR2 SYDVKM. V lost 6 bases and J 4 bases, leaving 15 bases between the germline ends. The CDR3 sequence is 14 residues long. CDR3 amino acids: CASSPGGASYGYTF. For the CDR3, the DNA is TGTGCCAGCAGCCCGGGGGGGGCGAGCTATGGCTACACCTTC.

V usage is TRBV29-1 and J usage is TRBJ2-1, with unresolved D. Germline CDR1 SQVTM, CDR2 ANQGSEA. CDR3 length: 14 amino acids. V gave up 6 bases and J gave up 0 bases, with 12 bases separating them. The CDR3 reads CSVPRQSSYNEQFF. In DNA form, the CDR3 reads TGCAGCGTCCCTCGACAAAGCTCCTACAATGAGCAGTTCTTC.

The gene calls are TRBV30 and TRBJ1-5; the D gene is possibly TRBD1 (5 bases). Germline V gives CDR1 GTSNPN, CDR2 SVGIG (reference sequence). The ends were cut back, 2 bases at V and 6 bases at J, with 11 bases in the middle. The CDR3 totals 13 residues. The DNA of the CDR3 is TGTGCCTGGAGTACAAGGGACGCTCAGCCCCAGCATTTT. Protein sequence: CAWSTRDAQPQHF.

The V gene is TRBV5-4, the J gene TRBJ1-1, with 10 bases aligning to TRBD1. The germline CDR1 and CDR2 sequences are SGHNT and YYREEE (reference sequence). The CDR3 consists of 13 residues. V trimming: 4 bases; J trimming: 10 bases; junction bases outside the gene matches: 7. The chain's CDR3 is CASSTTGGRLAFF. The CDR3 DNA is TGTGCCAGCAGCACGACAGGGGGCAGGTTAGCTTTCTTT.

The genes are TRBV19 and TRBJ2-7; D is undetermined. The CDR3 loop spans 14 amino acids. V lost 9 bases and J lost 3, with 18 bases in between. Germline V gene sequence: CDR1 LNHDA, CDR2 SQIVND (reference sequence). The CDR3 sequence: CASARTAPGYEQYF. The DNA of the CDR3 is TGTGCCAGCGCCAGGACCGCTCCGGGCTACGAGCAGTACTTC.

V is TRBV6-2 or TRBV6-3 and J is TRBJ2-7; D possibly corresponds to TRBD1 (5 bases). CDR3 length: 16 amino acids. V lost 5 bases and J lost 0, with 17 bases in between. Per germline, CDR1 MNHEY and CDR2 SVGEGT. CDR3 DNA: TGTGCCAGCAGTGATCGGGCAGGGTCCCCCTCCTACGAGCAGTACTTC. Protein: CASSDRAGSPSYEQYF.

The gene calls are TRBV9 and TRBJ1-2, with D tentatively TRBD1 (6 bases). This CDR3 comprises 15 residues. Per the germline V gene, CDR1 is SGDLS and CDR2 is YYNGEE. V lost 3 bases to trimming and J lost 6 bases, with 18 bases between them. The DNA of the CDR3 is TGTGCCAGCAGCGGTCGGGACAAGGACCGGCATGGCTACACCTTC. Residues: CASSGRDKDRHGYTF.

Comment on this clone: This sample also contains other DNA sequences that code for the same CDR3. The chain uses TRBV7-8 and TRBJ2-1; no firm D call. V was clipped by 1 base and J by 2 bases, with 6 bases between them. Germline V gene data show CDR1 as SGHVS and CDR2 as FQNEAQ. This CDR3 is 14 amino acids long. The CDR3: CASSLGTAYNEQFF. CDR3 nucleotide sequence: TGTGCCAGCAGCTTAGGGACGGCCTACAATGAGCAGTTCTTC.

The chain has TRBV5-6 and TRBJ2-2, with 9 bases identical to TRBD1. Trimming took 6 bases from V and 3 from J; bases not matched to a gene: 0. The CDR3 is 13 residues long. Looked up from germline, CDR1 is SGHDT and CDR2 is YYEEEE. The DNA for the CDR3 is TGTGCCAGCAACAGGGGGCACACCGGGGAGCTGTTTTTT. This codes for CASNRGHTGELFF.

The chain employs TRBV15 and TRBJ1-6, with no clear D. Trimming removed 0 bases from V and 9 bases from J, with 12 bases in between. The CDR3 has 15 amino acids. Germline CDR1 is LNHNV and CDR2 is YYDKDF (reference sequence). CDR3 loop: CATSRDLVVGSPLHF. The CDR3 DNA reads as TGTGCCACCAGCAGAGATCTGGTAGTAGGTTCACCCCTCCACTTT.

This chain's CDR3 is CASGLGGRFSGNTIYF. The CDR3 DNA sequence: TGTGCCAGCGGCCTCGGGGGACGTTTCTCTGGAAACACCATATATTTT. The chain couples TRBV4-2 to TRBJ1-3; possible D gene TRBD1, 5 bases. Trimming stripped 8 bases from V and 0 bases from J, with 17 bases between. Looked up from germline, CDR1 is LGHNA and CDR2 is YNFKEQ. This CDR3 has 16 residues.

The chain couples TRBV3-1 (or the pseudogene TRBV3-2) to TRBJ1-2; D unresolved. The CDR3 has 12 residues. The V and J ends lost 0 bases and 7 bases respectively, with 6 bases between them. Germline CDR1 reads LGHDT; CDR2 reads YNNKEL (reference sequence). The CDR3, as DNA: TGTGCCAGCAGCCAAGATAAGGGTGGCTACACCTTC. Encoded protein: CASSQDKGGYTF.

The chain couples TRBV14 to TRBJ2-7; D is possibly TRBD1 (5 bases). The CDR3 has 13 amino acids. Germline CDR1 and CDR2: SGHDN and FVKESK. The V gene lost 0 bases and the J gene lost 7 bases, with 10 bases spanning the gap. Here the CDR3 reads CASSQEAGKEQYF. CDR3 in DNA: TGTGCCAGCAGCCAAGAAGCAGGGAAGGAGCAGTACTTC.

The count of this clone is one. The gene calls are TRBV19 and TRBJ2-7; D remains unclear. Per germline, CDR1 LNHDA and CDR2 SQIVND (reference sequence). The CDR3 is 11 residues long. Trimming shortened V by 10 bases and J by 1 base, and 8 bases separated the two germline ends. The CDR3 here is CATRYSYEQYF. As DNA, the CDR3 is TGTGCCACTCGATATTCCTACGAGCAGTACTTC.

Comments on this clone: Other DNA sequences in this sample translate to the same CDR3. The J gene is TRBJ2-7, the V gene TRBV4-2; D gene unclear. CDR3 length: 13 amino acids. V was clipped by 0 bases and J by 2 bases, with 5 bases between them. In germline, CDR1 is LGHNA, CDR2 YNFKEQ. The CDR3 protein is CASSQDLTYEQYF. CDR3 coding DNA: TGTGCCAGCAGCCAAGACTTGACCTACGAGCAGTACTTC.

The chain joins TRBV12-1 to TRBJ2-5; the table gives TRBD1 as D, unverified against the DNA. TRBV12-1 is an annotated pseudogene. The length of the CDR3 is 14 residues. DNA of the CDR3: TGTGCCAGCAGCATGGACAGGGGCCGGGAGACCCAGTACTTC. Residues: CASSMDRGRETQYF.

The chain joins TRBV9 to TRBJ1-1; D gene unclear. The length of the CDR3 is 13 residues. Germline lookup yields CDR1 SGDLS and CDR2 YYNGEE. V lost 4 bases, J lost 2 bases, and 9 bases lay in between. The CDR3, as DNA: TGTGCCAGCAGCAAGGGCTTAAACACTGAAGCTTTCTTT. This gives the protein CASSKGLNTEAFF.

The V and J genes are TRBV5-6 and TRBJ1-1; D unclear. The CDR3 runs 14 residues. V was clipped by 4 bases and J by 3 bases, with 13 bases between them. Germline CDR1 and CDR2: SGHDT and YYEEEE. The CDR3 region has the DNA TGTGCCAGCAGCCAAGTCCCCCGCGACACTGAAGCTTTCTTT. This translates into CASSQVPRDTEAFF.

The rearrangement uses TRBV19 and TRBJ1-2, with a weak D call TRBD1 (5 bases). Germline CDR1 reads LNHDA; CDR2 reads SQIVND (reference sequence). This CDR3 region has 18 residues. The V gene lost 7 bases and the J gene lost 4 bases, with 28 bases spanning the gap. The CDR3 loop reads CASTAPGTQRGGGYGYTF. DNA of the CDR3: TGTGCCAGTACCGCCCCCGGGACTCAGAGAGGTGGCGGCTATGGCTACACCTTC.

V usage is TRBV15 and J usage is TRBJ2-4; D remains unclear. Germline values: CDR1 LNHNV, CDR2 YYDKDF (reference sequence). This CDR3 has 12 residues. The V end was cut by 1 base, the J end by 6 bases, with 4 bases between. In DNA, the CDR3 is TGTGCCACCAGCAGAGGTCCAAACATTCAGTACTTC. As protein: CATSRGPNIQYF. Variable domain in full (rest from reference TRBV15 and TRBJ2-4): DAMVIQNPRYQVTQFGKPVTLSCSQTLNHNVMYWYQQKSSQAPKLLFHYYDKDFNNEADTPDNFQSRRPNTSFCFLDIRSPGLGDTAMYLCATSRGPNIQYFGAGTRLSVL.

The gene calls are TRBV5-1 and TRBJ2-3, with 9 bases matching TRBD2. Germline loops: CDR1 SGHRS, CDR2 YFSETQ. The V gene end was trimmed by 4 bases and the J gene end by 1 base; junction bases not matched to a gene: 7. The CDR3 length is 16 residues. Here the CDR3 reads CASSLRGGPGTDTQYF. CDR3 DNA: TGCGCCAGCAGCCTGCGGGGGGGCCCCGGCACAGATACGCAGTATTTT.

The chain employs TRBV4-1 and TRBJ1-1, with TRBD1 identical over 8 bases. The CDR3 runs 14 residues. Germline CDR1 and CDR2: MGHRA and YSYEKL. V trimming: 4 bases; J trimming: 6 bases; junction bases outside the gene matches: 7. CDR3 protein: CASSPGQGGAEAFF. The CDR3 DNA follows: TGCGCCAGCAGCCCAGGACAGGGTGGTGCTGAAGCTTTCTTT.

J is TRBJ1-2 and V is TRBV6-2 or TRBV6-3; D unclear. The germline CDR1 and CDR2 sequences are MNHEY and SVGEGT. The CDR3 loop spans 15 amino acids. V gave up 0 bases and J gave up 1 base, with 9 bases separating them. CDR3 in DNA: TGTGCCAGCAGTTACTCGACCACGCTTAACTATGGCTACACCTTC. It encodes CASSYSTTLNYGYTF.

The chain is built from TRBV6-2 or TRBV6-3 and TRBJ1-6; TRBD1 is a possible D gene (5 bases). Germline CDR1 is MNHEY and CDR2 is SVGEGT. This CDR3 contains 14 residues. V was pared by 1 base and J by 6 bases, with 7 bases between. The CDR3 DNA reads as TGTGCCAGCAGTTACTGGCAGGGTAATTCACCCCTCCACTTT. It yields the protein CASSYWQGNSPLHF.

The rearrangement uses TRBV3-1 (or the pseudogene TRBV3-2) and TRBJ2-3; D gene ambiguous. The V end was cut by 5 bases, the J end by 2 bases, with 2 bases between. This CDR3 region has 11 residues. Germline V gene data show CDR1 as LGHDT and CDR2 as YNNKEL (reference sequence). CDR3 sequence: CASSTTDTQYF. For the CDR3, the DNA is TGTGCCAGCAGCACCACAGATACGCAGTATTTT.